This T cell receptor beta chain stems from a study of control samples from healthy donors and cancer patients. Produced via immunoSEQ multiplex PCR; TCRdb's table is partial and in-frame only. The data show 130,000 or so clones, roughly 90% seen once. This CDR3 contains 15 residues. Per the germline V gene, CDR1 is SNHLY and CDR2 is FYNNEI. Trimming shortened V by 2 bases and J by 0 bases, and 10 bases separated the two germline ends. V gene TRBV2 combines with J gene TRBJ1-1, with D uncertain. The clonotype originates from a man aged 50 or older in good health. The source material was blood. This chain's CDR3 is CASSERSVMNTEAFF. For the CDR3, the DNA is TGTGCCAGCAGTGAAAGATCGGTGATGAACACTGAAGCTTTCTTT. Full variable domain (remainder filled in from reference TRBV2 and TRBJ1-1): EPEVTQTPSHQVTQMGQEVILRCVPISNHLYFYWYRQILGQKVEFLVSFYNNEISEKSEIFDDQFSVERPDGSNFTLKIRSTKLEDSAMYFCASSERSVMNTEAFFGQGTRLTVV.